This T cell receptor (beta chain) was identified in a study of cytomegalovirus exposure and HLA in healthy donors. Findings and caveats of the study: Among the most significant clusters, several appeared linked to common viral pathogens in a later analysis.

The CDR3 has 11 amino acids. Trimming stripped 2 bases from V and 4 bases from J, with 2 bases between. Per germline, CDR1 LNHDA and CDR2 SQIVND (reference sequence). With respect to this clone: Its antigen is undetermined. The sample contains more than one DNA sequence encoding this CDR3.

Researchers ran the PCR with 60 Vbeta and 13 Jbeta primers. Measured with immunoSEQ multiplex PCR; TCRdb has only the in-frame clones, and not every one. Among around 150,000 clones listed, around 73% were seen once. V gene TRBV19 combines with J gene TRBJ2-5; D gene ambiguous. The sample consisted of PBMCs. The sequence derives from a male donor in good health and CMV-seronegative. DNA for the CDR3: TGTGCCAGTAGTATACGAGAGACCCAGTACTTC. Translating it yields CASSIRETQYF.